The clone carrying this T cell receptor beta chain counts as medium-sized (0.01 to 0.1%) by frequency. The antigen is unknown. These data belong to a study of T cell clusters in autoimmune cytopenias. Study results and caveats: Physiological T cell clusters of healthy donors were apparently absent in primary autoimmune cytopenia patients.

About 39,000 genome equivalents of blood DNA were amplified for TRB. This CDR3 has 14 residues. Looked up from germline, CDR1 is MNHNY and CDR2 is SVGAGI (reference sequence). Multiplex touch-down PCR amplified TRB using TRB-A and TRB-B pools in one tube. TCRdb reanalyzed the multiplex PCR reads and collapses them to one entry per CDR3 protein, without DNA. Its listing shows a few thousand distinct CDR3 sequences. These data also featured in a second study, about T cell repertoires in aging, cancer and after chemotherapy. That investigation notes: Six age groups, ranging from 30 or younger to 70 or older, included the donors. Untreated cancer patients had significantly lower blood TCR diversity than age-matched healthy donors.

This chain connects TRBV6-6 to TRBJ2-2; the TRBD2 assignment by TCRdb is unverifiable without DNA. The sequencing input was peripheral blood. The clonotype comes from a human donor in good health. This chain's CDR3 is CASTLAVNTGELFF.